This entry lists 10 T cell receptor beta chains sequenced from one sample in a study of cytomegalovirus exposure and HLA in healthy donors. In the PCR, 60 Vbeta and 13 Jbeta primers were used. Measured with immunoSEQ multiplex PCR; TCRdb has only the in-frame clones, and not every one. The repertoire table contains about 76,000 clones. Input material: PBMCs. These receptors were collected from a woman between 35 and 50 years old in good health and CMV-seropositive.

The V call is TRBV5-1, the J call TRBJ1-1; maybe TRBD1 (5 bases). This CDR3 region has 16 residues. The V end lost 4 bases, the J end lost 0 bases, and 16 bases lay between the germline ends. In germline, CDR1 is SGHRS, CDR2 YFSETQ. CDR3 coding DNA: TGCGCCAGCAGCAACGTGGCGGGACGGTTGAACACTGAAGCTTTCTTT. It translates to CASSNVAGRLNTEAFF.

The J gene is TRBJ2-7, the V gene TRBV5-6, with D possibly being TRBD2 (5 bases). Germline V gene lookup returns CDR1 SGHDT and CDR2 YYEEEE. The CDR3 extends over 14 amino acids. The V end was cut by 3 bases, the J end by 7 bases, with 17 bases between. CDR3 in DNA: TGTGCCAGCAGCTCGCTTGGGAGTGGTGCGGAGCAGTACTTC. As protein: CASSSLGSGAEQYF.

Here the CDR3 DNA reads TGTGCCAGCAGTGAAGGAGGGGGAAGGGGGAATGAAGCTTTCTTT. The encoded protein is CASSEGGGRGNEAFF. The chain uses TRBV6-1 and TRBJ1-1; D might be TRBD1 (6 bases). Germline V CDR1 and CDR2: MNHNS, SASEGT. This CDR3 spans 15 amino acids. The V and J ends lost 1 base and 7 bases respectively, with 16 bases between them.

The chain combines TRBV10-3 with TRBJ1-1; 9 nucleotides agree with TRBD1. Trimming removed 4 bases from V and 8 bases from J; junction bases left unmatched: 5. CDR3 size: 13 residues. Looked up from germline, CDR1 is ENHRY and CDR2 is SYGVKD. CDR3 protein: CAISGGQGLEAFF. The CDR3 bases are TGTGCCATCAGTGGCGGACAGGGGTTAGAAGCTTTCTTT.

The rearrangement joins TRBV4-2 to TRBJ1-1; weak D call: TRBD1 (6 bases). The CDR3 is made up of 20 amino acids. V was shortened by 4 bases and J by 2 bases, with 29 bases between the two germline ends. The germline V gene has CDR1 LGHNA and CDR2 YNFKEQ. CDR3 loop: CASSRVGQGIGLGINTEAFF. CDR3 sequence (DNA): TGTGCCAGCAGCCGCGTGGGGCAGGGGATCGGTTTAGGGATTAACACTGAAGCTTTCTTT.

This rearrangement joins TRBV2 to TRBJ1-2; D might be TRBD1 (6 bases). CDR3 length: 14 amino acids. Germline lookup yields CDR1 SNHLY and CDR2 FYNNEI. V lost 6 bases and J 4 bases, leaving 15 bases between the germline ends. DNA of the CDR3: TGTGCCAGCAGGGCAAGACAGGCCGGCTATGGCTACACCTTC. Translated: CASRARQAGYGYTF.

This chain joins TRBV7-2 and TRBJ2-7, with 10 bases that match TRBD2. This CDR3 spans 14 amino acids. Germline V CDR1 and CDR2: SGHTA, FQGNSA. The J segment lost 5 bases and the V segment lost 0 bases, leaving 1 base of the junction unmatched. This CDR3 reads CASSLAGLANEQYF. DNA of the CDR3: TGTGCCAGCAGCTTAGCGGGACTAGCGAACGAGCAGTACTTC.

This rearrangement joins TRBV19 to TRBJ1-1; D is uncertain. Trimming shortened V by 6 bases and J by 3 bases, and 11 bases separated the two germline ends. This CDR3 is built from 13 residues. Germline lookup yields CDR1 LNHDA and CDR2 SQIVND (reference sequence). This CDR3 reads CASRYQVDTEAFF. The CDR3 bases are TGTGCCAGTAGGTATCAGGTGGACACTGAAGCTTTCTTT.

The chain employs TRBV5-4 and TRBJ1-5; 7 bases fit TRBD1. Germline assignment: CDR1 SGHNT and CDR2 YYREEE (reference sequence). The CDR3 runs 15 residues. V shed 0 bases, J shed 8 bases, and the junction held 8 bases outside the gene matches. CDR3 in DNA: TGTGCCAGCAGCTTGGACAGGGGCTCCTTGGAGCCCCAGCATTTT. This codes for CASSLDRGSLEPQHF. Together with reference TRBV5-4 and TRBJ1-5, the CDR3 gives the full variable domain: ETGVTQSPTHLIKTRGQQVTLRCSSQSGHNTVSWYQQALGQGPQFIFQYYREEENGRGNFPPRFSGLQFPNYSSELNVNALELDDSALYLCASSLDRGSLEPQHFGDGTRLSIL.

The chain carries TRBV19 and TRBJ1-1; a possible D gene is TRBD1 (6 bases). The germline V gene has CDR1 LNHDA and CDR2 SQIVND (reference sequence). V lost 6 bases to trimming and J lost 3 bases, with 17 bases between them. The CDR3 is 15 residues long. This CDR3 reads CASSRWDNEDTEAFF. CDR3 in DNA: TGTGCCAGTAGCCGGTGGGACAATGAGGACACTGAAGCTTTCTTT.